This is a list of T cell receptor beta chains from one sample in a study of blood T cells in healthy people across ages. MiXCR, run by TCRdb on the 5' RACE reads, gives a single entry per CDR3 protein. The table includes around 1.5 million distinct CDR3 sequences, roughly 32% detected once. Sequencing was done on a sample of blood. Receptors were obtained from a woman aged 30 to 39 in good health. The CDR3 runs from the conserved cysteine through the conserved F or W. The order of the fields is clone size, D gene, J gene, V gene, CDR3 DNA, CDR3 protein. A D gene is named only where the DNA matches it firmly. Some rows mark clone size as missing; the rest say once, few, many or name a class of expanded clone.

.,TRBD2,TRBJ2-1,TRBV11-2,TGTGCCAGCAGCTATAGCGGGAGCCGGGGCGATGAGCAGTTCTTC,CASSYSGSRGDEQFF
.,.,TRBJ1-2,TRBV29-1,TGCAGCACCCCTGGTGGGGCTGGCTACACCTTC,CSTPGGAGYTF
few,.,TRBJ2-5,TRBV7-9,TGTGCCAGCTTCCGTGGAGTCGGAGAGACCCAGTACTTC,CASFRGVGETQYF
.,.,TRBJ2-1,TRBV5-8,TGTGCCAGCAGCCCGGGCGGGACAACGAATGAGCAGTTCTTC,CASSPGGTTNEQFF
few,TRBD2,TRBJ2-7,TRBV5-1,TGCGCCAGCAGTTTGGGTAGCGGGAGAGCTAACTACGAGCAGTACTTC,CASSLGSGRANYEQYF
.,.,TRBJ2-3,TRBV5-1,TGCGCCAGCAGCTTGGGGGACTCGAACATGATAGATACGCAGTATTTT,CASSLGDSNMIDTQYF
few,.,TRBJ1-1,TRBV20-1,TGCAGTGCTAGGAAGTCGGGCGGGTACGCTGAAGCTTTCTTT,CSARKSGGYAEAFF
few,.,TRBJ2-1,TRBV4-2,TGTGCCAGCAGCCAAGGAAACGGGAGTCCCCATGAGCAGTTCTTC,CASSQGNGSPHEQFF
.,TRBD2,TRBJ2-5,TRBV7-9,TGTGCCAGCAGCCGGGGAGCTAGCGGGAAGGAGACCCAGTACTTC,CASSRGASGKETQYF
.,TRBD2,TRBJ2-4,TRBV6-5,TGTGCCAGCAGGTACTCTGCGAGGCGGGAGCAGTACTTC,CASRYSARREQYF
.,TRBD1,TRBJ1-5,TRBV6-2/TRBV6-3,TGTGCCAGCAACCGATGGACAGGGGAAAGGAGACCTAATCAGCCCCAGCATTTT,CASNRWTGERRPNQPQHF
.,TRBD1,TRBJ2-3,TRBV7-9,TGTGCCAGCAGCCTACCGGGACAGGGATCCACAGATACGCAGTATTTT,CASSLPGQGSTDTQYF
few,TRBD2,TRBJ2-3,TRBV29-1,TGCAGCGTTGATGGACTAGCGGGAGTCCCCTCAACAGATACGCAGTATTTT,CSVDGLAGVPSTDTQYF
few,.,TRBJ2-7,TRBV5-1,TGCGCCAGCAGCCAGAGACAGTCCTACGAGCAGTACTTC,CASSQRQSYEQYF
.,TRBD1,TRBJ2-3,TRBV20-1,TGCAGTGCTGGCACAGGGGGGATGAGCACAGATACGCAGTATTTT,CSAGTGGMSTDTQYF
.,.,TRBJ1-5,TRBV2,TGTGCCAGCAGCTGGGGACAAAATCAGCCCCAGCATTTT,CASSWGQNQPQHF
many,TRBD2,TRBJ2-1,TRBV29-1,TGCAGCGTCCTAAGCGGGAGGGGCGAGCAGTTCTTC,CSVLSGRGEQFF
.,TRBD2,TRBJ2-3,TRBV2,TGTGCCAGCAAATTAGCGGGAGCCGACACAGATACGCAGTATTTT,CASKLAGADTDTQYF
.,.,TRBJ2-3,TRBV9,TGTGCCAGCAGCGTAGGATATAGTTGGGCCACAGATACGCAGTATTTT,CASSVGYSWATDTQYF
.,TRBD2,TRBJ2-7,TRBV27,TGTGCCAGCAGTTACAGGTCGCGGGGGAGATACGAGCAGTACTTC,CASSYRSRGRYEQYF
few,.,TRBJ2-3,TRBV27,TGTGCCAGCAGTTCGGCGGGTAACCAACGCACAGATACGCAGTATTTT,CASSSAGNQRTDTQYF
.,TRBD1,TRBJ1-5,TRBV7-2,TGTGCCAGCAGCTCCGGGACAGGGGTAGGTTACGGCAATCAGCCCCAGCATTTT,CASSSGTGVGYGNQPQHF
few,TRBD2,TRBJ2-3,TRBV20-1,TGCAGTGCTAGAGACTCTGGGGGCACTAGCGGGGGGGGCACAGATACGCAGTATTTT,CSARDSGGTSGGGTDTQYF
.,.,TRBJ2-1,TRBV27,TGTGCCAGCAGGGAGACCACCTACAATGAGCAGTTCTTC,CASRETTYNEQFF
.,TRBD2,TRBJ2-1,TRBV3-1,TGTGCCAGCAGCCAAGATCGACCGGGACTAGCCGGGTCTGGTGAGCAGTTCTTC,CASSQDRPGLAGSGEQFF
few,TRBD2,TRBJ2-7,TRBV20-1,TGCAGTGCTAGACCTAGACTAGCGGGAGGGCACTACGAGCAGTACTTC,CSARPRLAGGHYEQYF
.,.,TRBJ1-1,TRBV20-1,TGCAGTGCTAGAGAATCGGACAAGGGAATCGCTGAAGCTTTCTTT,CSARESDKGIAEAFF
.,.,TRBJ1-1,TRBV9,TGTGCCAGCAGTAGGAGGTCGGACCATTCGGAAGCTTTCTTT,CASSRRSDHSEAFF
.,TRBD1,TRBJ1-5,TRBV20-1,TGCAGTGCTAGATCCGCTCAGGGGGCAGGGAATCAGCCCCAGCATTTT,CSARSAQGAGNQPQHF
few,.,TRBJ2-2,TRBV9,TGTGCCAGCAGCCCCTCAAGGGGCACCGGGGAGCTGTTTTTT,CASSPSRGTGELFF
.,.,TRBJ2-5,TRBV6-7,TGTGCCGGCGAGGCGGACACCCAGTACTTC,CAGEADTQYF
.,.,TRBJ1-2,TRBV4-1,TGCGCCAGCAGCCAAGGCGACAGGAGTAGGTATGGCTACACCTTC,CASSQGDRSRYGYTF
.,.,TRBJ1-2,TRBV6-6,TGTGCCAGCAGCCCGGGCGACTATGGCTTCACCTTC,CASSPGDYGFTF
many,.,TRBJ2-5,TRBV6-2/TRBV6-3,TGTGCCAGCAAACCCGGCGGAGGGGAGACCCAGTACTTC,CASKPGGGETQYF
few,.,TRBJ2-1,TRBV10-3,TGTGCCACGGGGGTGGCAGGGAATGAGCAGTTCTTC,CATGVAGNEQFF
few,.,TRBJ2-3,TRBV6-4,TGTGCCAGCAGTGACTCTGATAACACAGATACGCAGTATTTT,CASSDSDNTDTQYF
few,.,TRBJ2-6,TRBV5-1,TGCGCCAGCAGCCCAGGAGGAACAGGGTCTGGGGCCAACGTCCTGACTTTC,CASSPGGTGSGANVLTF
.,TRBD1,TRBJ2-7,TRBV2,TGTGCCAGCAGTGAGTGGACAGGGGATACCTACGAGCAGTACTTC,CASSEWTGDTYEQYF
.,.,TRBJ1-1,TRBV29-1,TGCAGCGTTGACCAGGAAGGGAACACTGAAGCTTTCTTT,CSVDQEGNTEAFF
.,.,TRBJ2-5,TRBV4-1,TGCGCCAGCAGCCAAGATAGGACAACCCGAGAGACCCAGTACTTC,CASSQDRTTRETQYF
few,TRBD1,TRBJ1-6,TRBV28,TGTGCCAGCAGTGATCAGGGGGCAGAGTCACCCCTCCACTTT,CASSDQGAESPLHF
.,.,TRBJ2-7,TRBV5-1,TGCGCCAACAGCTTGGTTGAGGGAATCTTGGCCTACGAGCAGTACTTC,CANSLVEGILAYEQYF